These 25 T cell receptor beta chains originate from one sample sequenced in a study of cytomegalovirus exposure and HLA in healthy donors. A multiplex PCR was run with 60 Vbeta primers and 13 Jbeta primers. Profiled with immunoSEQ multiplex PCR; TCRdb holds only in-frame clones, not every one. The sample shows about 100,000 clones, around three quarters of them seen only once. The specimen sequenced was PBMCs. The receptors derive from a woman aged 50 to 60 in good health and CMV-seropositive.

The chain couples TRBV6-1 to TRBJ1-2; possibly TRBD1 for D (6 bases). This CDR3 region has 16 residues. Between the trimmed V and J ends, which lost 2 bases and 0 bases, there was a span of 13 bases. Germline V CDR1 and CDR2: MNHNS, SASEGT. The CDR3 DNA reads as TGTGCCAGCAGTGAAATTGCGGGGGCACCTAACTATGGCTACACCTTC. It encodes CASSEIAGAPNYGYTF.

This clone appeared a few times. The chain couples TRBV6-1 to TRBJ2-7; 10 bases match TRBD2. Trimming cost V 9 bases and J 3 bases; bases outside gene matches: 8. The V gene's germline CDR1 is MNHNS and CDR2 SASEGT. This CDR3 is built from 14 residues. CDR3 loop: CASLLAGGIYEQYF. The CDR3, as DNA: TGTGCCAGTTTATTAGCGGGGGGAATCTACGAGCAGTACTTC.

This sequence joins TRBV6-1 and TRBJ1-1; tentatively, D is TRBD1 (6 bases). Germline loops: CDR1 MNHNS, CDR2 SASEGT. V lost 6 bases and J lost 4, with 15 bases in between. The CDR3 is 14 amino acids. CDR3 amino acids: CASSRDTPVTEAFF. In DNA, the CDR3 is TGTGCCAGCAGCCGGGACACCCCGGTCACTGAAGCTTTCTTT.

CDR3 in amino acids: CASSQAYEQFF. Written as DNA, the CDR3 is TGTGCCAGCAGCCAAGCATATGAGCAGTTCTTC. The chain has TRBV4-2 and TRBJ2-1; D call uncertain. The CDR3 loop spans 11 amino acids. The V and J ends lost 1 base and 8 bases respectively, with 3 bases between them. Germline loops: CDR1 LGHNA, CDR2 YNFKEQ.

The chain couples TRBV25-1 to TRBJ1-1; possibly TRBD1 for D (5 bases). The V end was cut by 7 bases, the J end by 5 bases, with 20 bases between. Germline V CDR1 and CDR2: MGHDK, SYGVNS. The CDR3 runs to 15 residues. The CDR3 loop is CASTTRGGRLTEAFF. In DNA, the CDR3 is TGTGCCAGCACTACCCGGGGGGGAAGGTTGACTGAAGCTTTCTTT.

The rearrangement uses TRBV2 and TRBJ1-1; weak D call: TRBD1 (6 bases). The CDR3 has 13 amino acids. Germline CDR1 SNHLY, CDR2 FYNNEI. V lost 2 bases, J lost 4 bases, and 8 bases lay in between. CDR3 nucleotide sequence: TGTGCCAGCAGTGAAACAGGGCCCACTGAAGCTTTCTTT. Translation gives CASSETGPTEAFF.

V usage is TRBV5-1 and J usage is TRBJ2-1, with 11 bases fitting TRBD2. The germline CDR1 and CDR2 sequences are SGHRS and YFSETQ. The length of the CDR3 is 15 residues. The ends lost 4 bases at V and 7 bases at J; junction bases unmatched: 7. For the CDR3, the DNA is TGCGCCAGCAGCGCCCTAGCGGGGGGTAAGAATGAGCAGTTCTTC. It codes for CASSALAGGKNEQFF.

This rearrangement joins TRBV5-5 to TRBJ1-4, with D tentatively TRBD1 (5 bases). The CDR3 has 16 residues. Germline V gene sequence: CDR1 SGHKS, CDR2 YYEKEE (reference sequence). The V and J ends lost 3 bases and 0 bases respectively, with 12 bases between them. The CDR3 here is CASSYSGATTNEKLFF. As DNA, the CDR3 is TGTGCCAGCAGCTATAGTGGGGCCACAACTAATGAAAAACTGTTTTTT.

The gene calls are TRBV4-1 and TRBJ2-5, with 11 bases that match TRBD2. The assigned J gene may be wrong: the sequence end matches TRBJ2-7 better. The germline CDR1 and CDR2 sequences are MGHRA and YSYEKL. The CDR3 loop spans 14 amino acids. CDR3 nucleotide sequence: TGCGCCAGCAGCCCCCTAGCGGGAGGAAACGAGCAGTACTTC. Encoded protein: CASSPLAGGNEQYF.

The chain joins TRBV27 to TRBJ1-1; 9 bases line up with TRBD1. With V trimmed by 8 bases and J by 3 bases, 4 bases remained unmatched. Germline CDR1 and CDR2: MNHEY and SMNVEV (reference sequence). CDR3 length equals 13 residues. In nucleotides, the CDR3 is TGTGCCAGCCGCCGGACAGGGGACACTGAAGCTTTCTTT. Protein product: CASRRTGDTEAFF.

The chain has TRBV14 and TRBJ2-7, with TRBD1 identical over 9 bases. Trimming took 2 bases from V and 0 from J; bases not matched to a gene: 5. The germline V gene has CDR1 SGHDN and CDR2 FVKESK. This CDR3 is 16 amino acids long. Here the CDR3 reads CASSQWTGESSYEQYF. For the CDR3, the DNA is TGTGCCAGCAGCCAATGGACAGGGGAGAGCTCCTACGAGCAGTACTTC.

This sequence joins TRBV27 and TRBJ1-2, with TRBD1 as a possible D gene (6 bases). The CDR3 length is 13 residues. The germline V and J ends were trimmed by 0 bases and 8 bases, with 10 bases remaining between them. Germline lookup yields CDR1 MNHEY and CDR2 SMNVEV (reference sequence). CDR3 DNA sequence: TGTGCCAGCAGTTTATCGACAGGTAGGGGCTACACCTTC. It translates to CASSLSTGRGYTF.

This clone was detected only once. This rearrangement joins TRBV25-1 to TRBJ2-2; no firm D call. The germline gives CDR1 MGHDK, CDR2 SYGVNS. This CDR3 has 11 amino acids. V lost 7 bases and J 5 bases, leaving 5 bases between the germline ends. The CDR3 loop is CASKETGELFF. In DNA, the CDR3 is TGTGCCAGCAAGGAGACCGGGGAGCTGTTTTTT. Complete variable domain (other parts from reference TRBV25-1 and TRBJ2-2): EADIYQTPRYLVIGTGKKITLECSQTMGHDKMYWYQQDPGMELHLIHYSYGVNSTEKGDLSSESTVSRIRTEHFPLTLESARPSHTSQYLCASKETGELFFGEGSRLTVL.

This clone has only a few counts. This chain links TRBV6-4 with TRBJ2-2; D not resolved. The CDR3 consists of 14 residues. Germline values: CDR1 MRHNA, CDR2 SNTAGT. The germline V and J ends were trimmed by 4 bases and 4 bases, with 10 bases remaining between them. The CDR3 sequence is CASSASPGTGELFF. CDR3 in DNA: TGTGCCAGCAGTGCAAGCCCCGGCACCGGGGAGCTGTTTTTT.

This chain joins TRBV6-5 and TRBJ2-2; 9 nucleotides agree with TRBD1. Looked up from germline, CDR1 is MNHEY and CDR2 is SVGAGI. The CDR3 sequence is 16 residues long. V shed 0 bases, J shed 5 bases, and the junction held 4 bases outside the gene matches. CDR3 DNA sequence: TGTGCCAGCAGTTACTCGGGACAGGGCGGTACCGGGGAGCTGTTTTTT. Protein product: CASSYSGQGGTGELFF.

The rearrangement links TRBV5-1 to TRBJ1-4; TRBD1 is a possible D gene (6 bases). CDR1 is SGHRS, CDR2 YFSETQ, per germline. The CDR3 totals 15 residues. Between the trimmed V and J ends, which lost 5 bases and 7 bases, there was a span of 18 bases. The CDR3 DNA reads TGCGCCAGCAGTTTGTCCCAGGGGTTGGTTGAAAAACTGTTTTTT. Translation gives CASSLSQGLVEKLFF.

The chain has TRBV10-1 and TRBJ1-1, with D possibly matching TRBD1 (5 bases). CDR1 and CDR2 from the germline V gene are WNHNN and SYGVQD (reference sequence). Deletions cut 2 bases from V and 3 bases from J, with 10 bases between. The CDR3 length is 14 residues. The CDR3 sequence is CASSEGGRDTEAFF. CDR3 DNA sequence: TGCGCCAGCAGTGAGGGGGGGAGGGACACTGAAGCTTTCTTT.

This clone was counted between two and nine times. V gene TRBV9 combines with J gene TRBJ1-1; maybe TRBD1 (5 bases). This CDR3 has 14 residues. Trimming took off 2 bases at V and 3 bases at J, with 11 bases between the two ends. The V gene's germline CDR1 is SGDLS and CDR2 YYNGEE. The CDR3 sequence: CASSVSGGDTEAFF. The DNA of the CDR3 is TGTGCCAGCAGCGTCTCCGGGGGGGACACTGAAGCTTTCTTT.

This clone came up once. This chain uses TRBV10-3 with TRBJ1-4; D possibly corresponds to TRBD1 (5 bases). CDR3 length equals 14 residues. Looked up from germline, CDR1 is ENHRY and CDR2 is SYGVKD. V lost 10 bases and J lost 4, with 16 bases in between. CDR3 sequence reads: CATAGTGVNEKLFF. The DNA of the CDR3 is TGTGCCACTGCCGGGACGGGGGTTAATGAAAAACTGTTTTTT.

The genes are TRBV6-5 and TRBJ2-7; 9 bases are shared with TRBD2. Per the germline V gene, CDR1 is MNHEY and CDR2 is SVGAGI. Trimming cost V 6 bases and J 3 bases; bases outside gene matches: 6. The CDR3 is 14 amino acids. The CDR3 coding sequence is TGTGCCAGCAGCCTAGCGGGGCCCTTCTACGAGCAGTACTTC. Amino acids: CASSLAGPFYEQYF.

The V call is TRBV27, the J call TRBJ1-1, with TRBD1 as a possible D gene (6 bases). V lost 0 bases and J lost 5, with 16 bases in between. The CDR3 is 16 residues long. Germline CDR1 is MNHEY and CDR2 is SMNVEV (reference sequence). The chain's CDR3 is CASSLSGAPRGTEAFF. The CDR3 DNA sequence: TGTGCCAGCAGTTTATCGGGGGCACCCAGAGGGACTGAAGCTTTCTTT.

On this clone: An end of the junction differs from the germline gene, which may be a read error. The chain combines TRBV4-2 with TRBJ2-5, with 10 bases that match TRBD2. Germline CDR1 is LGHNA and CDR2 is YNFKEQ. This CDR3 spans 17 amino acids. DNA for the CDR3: TGTACCAGCAGCCAAGAAAGACTAGCGGGCTCCCAAGAGACCCAGTACTTC. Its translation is CTSSQERLAGSQETQYF.

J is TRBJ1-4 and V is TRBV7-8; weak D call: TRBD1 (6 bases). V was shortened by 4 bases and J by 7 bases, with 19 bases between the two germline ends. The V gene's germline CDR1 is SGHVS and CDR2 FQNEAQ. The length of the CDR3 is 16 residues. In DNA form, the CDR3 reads TGTGCCAGCAGCTCTAGCAGACAGGTTGGAGGTGAAAAACTGTTTTTT. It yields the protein CASSSSRQVGGEKLFF.

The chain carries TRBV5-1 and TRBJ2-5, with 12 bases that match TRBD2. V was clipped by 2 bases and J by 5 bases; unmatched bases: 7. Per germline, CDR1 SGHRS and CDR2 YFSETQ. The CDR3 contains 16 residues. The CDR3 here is CASSFRLAGVHETQYF. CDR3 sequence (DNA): TGCGCCAGCAGCTTTCGACTAGCGGGAGTGCACGAGACCCAGTACTTC.

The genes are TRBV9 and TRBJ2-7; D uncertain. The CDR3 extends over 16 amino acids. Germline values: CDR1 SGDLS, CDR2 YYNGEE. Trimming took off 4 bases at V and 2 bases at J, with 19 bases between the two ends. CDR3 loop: CASSPSLVSLTYEQYF. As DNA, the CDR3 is TGTGCCAGCAGCCCCTCCTTGGTCTCCCTAACCTACGAGCAGTACTTC.